This T cell receptor beta chain was profiled in a study of blood T cell repertoires in COVID-19. Profiled with immunoSEQ multiplex PCR; TCRdb holds only in-frame clones, not every one. Of about 200,000 clones listed, around 86% are singletons. Germline trimming cut 5 bases from V and 3 bases from J; bases unmatched to any gene: 6. This CDR3 has 15 amino acids. Germline V lookup: CDR1 SGHAT, CDR2 FQNNGV. This sequence originates from a woman in her fifties or sixties with COVID-19, enrolled during active disease. The genes are TRBV11-2 and TRBJ2-2, with 7 bases identical to TRBD1. Specimen: peripheral blood. The CDR3 loop reads CASSPGTDHTGELFF. The DNA of the CDR3 is TGTGCCAGCAGCCCGGGGACAGACCACACCGGGGAGCTGTTTTTT.